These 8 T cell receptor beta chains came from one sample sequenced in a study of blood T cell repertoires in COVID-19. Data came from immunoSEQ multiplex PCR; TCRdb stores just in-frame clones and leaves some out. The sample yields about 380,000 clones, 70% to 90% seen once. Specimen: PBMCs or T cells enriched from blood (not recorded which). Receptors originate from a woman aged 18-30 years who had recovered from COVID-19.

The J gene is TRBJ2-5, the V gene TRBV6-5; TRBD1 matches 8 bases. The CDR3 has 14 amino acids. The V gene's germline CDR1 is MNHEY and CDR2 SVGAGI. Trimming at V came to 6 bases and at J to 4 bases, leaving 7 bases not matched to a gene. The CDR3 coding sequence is TGTGCCAGCAGCCTAAGACAGGGGCGAGAGACCCAGTACTTC. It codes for CASSLRQGRETQYF.

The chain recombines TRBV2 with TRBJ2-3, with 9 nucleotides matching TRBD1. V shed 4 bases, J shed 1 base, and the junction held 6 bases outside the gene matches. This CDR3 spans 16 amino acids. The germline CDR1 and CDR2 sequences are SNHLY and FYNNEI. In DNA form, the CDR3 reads TGTGCCAGCAGTGGAAGGGACAGGGCGGGCACAGATACGCAGTATTTT. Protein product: CASSGRDRAGTDTQYF.

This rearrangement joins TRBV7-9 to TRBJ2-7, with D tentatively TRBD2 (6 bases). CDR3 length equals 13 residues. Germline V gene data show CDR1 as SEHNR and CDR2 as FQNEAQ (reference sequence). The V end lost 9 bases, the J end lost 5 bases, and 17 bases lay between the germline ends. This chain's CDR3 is CASTRDLSHEQYF. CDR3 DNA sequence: TGTGCCAGTACGAGGGACTTATCCCACGAGCAGTACTTC. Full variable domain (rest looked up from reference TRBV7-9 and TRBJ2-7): DTGVSQNPRHKITKRGQNVTFRCDPISEHNRLYWYRQTLGQGPEFLTYFQNEAQLEKSRLLSDRFSAERPKGSFSTLEIQRTEQGDSAMYLCASTRDLSHEQYFGPGTRLTVT.

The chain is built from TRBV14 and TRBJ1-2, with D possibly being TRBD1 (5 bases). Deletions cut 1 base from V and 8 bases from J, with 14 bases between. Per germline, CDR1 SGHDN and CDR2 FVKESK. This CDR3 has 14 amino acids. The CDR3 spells CASSQAQGAVGYTF. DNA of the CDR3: TGTGCCAGCAGCCAAGCTCAGGGCGCGGTAGGCTACACCTTC. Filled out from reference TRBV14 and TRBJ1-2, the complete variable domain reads EAGVTQFPSHSVIEKGQTVTLRCDPISGHDNLYWYRRVMGKEIKFLLHFVKESKQDESGMPNNRFLAERTGGTYSTLKVQPAELEDSGVYFCASSQAQGAVGYTFGSGTRLTVV.

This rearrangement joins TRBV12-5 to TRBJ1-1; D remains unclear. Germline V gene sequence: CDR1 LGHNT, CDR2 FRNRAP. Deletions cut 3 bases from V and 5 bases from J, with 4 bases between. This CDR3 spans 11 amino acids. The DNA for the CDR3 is TGTGCTAGTGGTTTCCCGACTGAAGCTTTCTTT. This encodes CASGFPTEAFF.

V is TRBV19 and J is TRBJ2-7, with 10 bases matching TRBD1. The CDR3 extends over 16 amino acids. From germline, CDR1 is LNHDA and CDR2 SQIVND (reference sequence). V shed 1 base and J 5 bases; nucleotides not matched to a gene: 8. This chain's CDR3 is CASSIVGTGVEDEQYF. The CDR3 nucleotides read TGTGCCAGTAGTATAGTTGGGACAGGGGTGGAGGACGAGCAGTACTTC.

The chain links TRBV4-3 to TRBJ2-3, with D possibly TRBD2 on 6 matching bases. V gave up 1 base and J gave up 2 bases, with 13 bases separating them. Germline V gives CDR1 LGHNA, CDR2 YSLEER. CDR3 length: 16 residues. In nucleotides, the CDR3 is TGCGCCAGCAGCCAAGGGGGGGACTGGTCCACAGATACGCAGTATTTT. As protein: CASSQGGDWSTDTQYF.

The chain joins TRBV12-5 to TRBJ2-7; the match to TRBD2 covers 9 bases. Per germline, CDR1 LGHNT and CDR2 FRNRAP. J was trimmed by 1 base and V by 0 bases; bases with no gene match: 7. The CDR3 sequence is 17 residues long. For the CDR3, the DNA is TGTGCTAGTGGTTTGGTACTTAGCGGGGGCCTTTCCTACGAGCAGTACTTC. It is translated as CASGLVLSGGLSYEQYF.